The next 32 T cell receptor beta chains were all read from a single sample in a study of beta chain features in type 1 diabetes. As every portion of the isolated RNA was reverse transcribed, the sequencing read expressed TCRB transcripts. The repertoire was sequenced with immunoSEQ multiplex PCR; TCRdb's copy has only in-frame clones and lacks some. This sample has nearly 250,000 clones, with around 65% found just once. Sample: naive CD4+ T cells from blood. These receptors all stem from a man aged 30 to 45 in good health.

The rearrangement uses TRBV9 and TRBJ2-1; 8 nucleotides line up with TRBD2. Per germline, CDR1 SGDLS and CDR2 YYNGEE. J lost 6 bases, V lost 0 bases, and 5 bases had no gene match. This CDR3 spans 15 amino acids. The CDR3 DNA is TGTGCCAGCAGCGTAGGGTTAGCGGGAATCAATGAGCAGTTCTTC. It specifies CASSVGLAGINEQFF.

The chain employs TRBV6-4 and TRBJ2-6; maybe TRBD1 (5 bases). V shed 6 bases and J shed 2 bases, with 11 bases lying between them. Germline CDR1 is MRHNA and CDR2 is SNTAGT. This CDR3 region has 15 residues. This chain's CDR3 is CASSPGRAGANVLTF. CDR3 DNA: TGTGCCAGCAGCCCAGGGCGCGCTGGGGCCAACGTCCTGACTTTC.

The chain's CDR3 is CASSPRGDNTGELFF. The CDR3 nucleotides read TGTGCCAGCAGCCCCCGCGGGGATAACACCGGGGAGCTGTTTTTT. The chain couples TRBV9 to TRBJ2-2, with D tentatively TRBD2 (6 bases). Per the germline V gene, CDR1 is SGDLS and CDR2 is YYNGEE. CDR3 length: 15 residues. V lost 4 bases to trimming and J lost 2 bases, with 12 bases between them.

V gene TRBV30 combines with J gene TRBJ2-5; the match to TRBD1 covers 7 bases. The CDR3 extends over 15 amino acids. V was pared by 4 bases and J by 4 bases, with 12 bases of the junction left unmatched. Germline V gene lookup returns CDR1 GTSNPN and CDR2 SVGIG (reference sequence). The CDR3 DNA sequence: TGTGCCTGGACTCCATTAACAGGGGTAACAGAGACCCAGTACTTC. Encoded protein: CAWTPLTGVTETQYF.

The V call is TRBV13, the J call TRBJ2-7; 9 nucleotides line up with TRBD2. Looked up from germline, CDR1 is PRHDT and CDR2 is FYEKMQ (reference sequence). This CDR3 comprises 14 residues. After removal of 5 bases from V and 7 bases from J, the junction contained 9 bases not matched to a gene. The CDR3 reads CASSPPGSGGEQYF. CDR3 nucleotides: TGTGCCAGCAGCCCCCCCGGGAGCGGGGGGGAGCAGTACTTC.

This chain uses TRBV6-6 with TRBJ1-4; D is possibly TRBD1 (5 bases). Germline assignment: CDR1 MNHNY and CDR2 SVGAGI (reference sequence). The V gene lost 5 bases and the J gene lost 3 bases, with 16 bases spanning the gap. This CDR3 is built from 16 residues. CDR3 DNA: TGTGCCAGCAGTCCACAAAACGGGACTCCTAATGAAAAACTGTTTTTT. This gives the protein CASSPQNGTPNEKLFF.

This clone turned up a few times. V and J are TRBV4-1 and TRBJ1-1; D unresolved. Germline V gives CDR1 MGHRA, CDR2 YSYEKL. V was shortened by 5 bases and J by 6 bases, with 7 bases between the two germline ends. The CDR3 is made up of 11 amino acids. CDR3 bases: TGCGCCAGCAGCGGCCTGTCTGAAGCTTTCTTT. This sequence encodes CASSGLSEAFF.

The CDR3, as DNA: TGCAGCGCCGAGGCTACAGGCGAGACCTACGAGCAGTACTTC. Translating it yields CSAEATGETYEQYF. V and J are TRBV29-1 and TRBJ2-7; possible D gene TRBD1, 5 bases. With 7 bases removed from V and 2 bases from J, the gap between germline ends came to 18 bases. The germline V gene encodes CDR1 SQVTM and CDR2 ANQGSEA. The CDR3 is 14 residues long.

The chain combines TRBV29-1 with TRBJ1-2, with a tentative D call TRBD1 (6 bases). V was trimmed by 5 bases and J by 6 bases, leaving 13 bases between them. Germline loops: CDR1 SQVTM, CDR2 ANQGSEA. The CDR3 runs to 12 residues. CDR3 DNA: TGCAGCGTTACTACAGGGAAAAATGGCTACACCTTC. This translates into CSVTTGKNGYTF.

The V call is TRBV2, the J call TRBJ2-3; either TRBD1 or TRBD2 may supply D (5 bases each). The CDR3 has 15 amino acids. Per the germline V gene, CDR1 is SNHLY and CDR2 is FYNNEI. Trimming took off 4 bases at V and 8 bases at J, with 19 bases between the two ends. The CDR3 here is CASSGHRPPRGTQYF. CDR3 bases: TGTGCCAGCAGTGGGCACAGACCCCCGAGGGGTACGCAGTATTTT.

This chain uses TRBV7-2 with TRBJ2-4; no clear D gene. The CDR3 sequence is 15 residues long. The V end lost 4 bases, the J end lost 5 bases, and 15 bases lay between the germline ends. Germline-derived CDR1 and CDR2 are SGHTA and FQGNSA. The CDR3 spells CASSSRLAAQNIQYF. The CDR3 nucleotides are TGTGCCAGCAGCTCTCGACTTGCCGCCCAAAACATTCAGTACTTC.

This clone was found once. The chain couples TRBV7-2 to TRBJ1-6; the D is unclear. Germline CDR1 SGHTA, CDR2 FQGNSA. This CDR3 has 14 residues. Trimming removed 3 bases from V and 8 bases from J, with 11 bases in between. This CDR3 reads CASSLKGTDSPLHF. The CDR3 nucleotides are TGTGCCAGCAGCTTGAAGGGCACGGATTCACCCCTCCACTTT.

This chain links TRBV9 with TRBJ2-7; TRBD1 might be the D (6 bases). The CDR3 consists of 13 residues. Germline CDR1 and CDR2: SGDLS and YYNGEE. The V and J ends lost 4 bases and 7 bases respectively, with 15 bases between them. The CDR3 sequence: CASSPRGGREQYF. For the CDR3, the DNA is TGTGCCAGCAGCCCCAGAGGGGGTAGGGAGCAGTACTTC. The entire variable domain, with the rest obtained from reference TRBV9 and TRBJ2-7, is as follows: DSGVTQTPKHLITATGQRVTLRCSPRSGDLSVYWYQQSLDQGLQFLIQYYNGEERAKGNILERFSAQQFPDLHSELNLSSLELGDSALYFCASSPRGGREQYFGPGTRLTVT.

The rearrangement joins TRBV7-9 to TRBJ2-7; D is ambiguous. CDR3 length equals 13 residues. V dropped 5 bases and J dropped 2 bases, with 10 bases sitting between them. Germline loops: CDR1 SEHNR, CDR2 FQNEAQ (reference sequence). CDR3 sequence (DNA): TGTGCCAGCAGCCCACCGGCGACCTACGAGCAGTACTTC. It translates to CASSPPATYEQYF.

This chain links TRBV29-1 with TRBJ1-2; no clear D. V was shortened by 7 bases and J by 1 base, with 19 bases between the two germline ends. Germline CDR1 reads SQVTM; CDR2 reads ANQGSEA. CDR3 size: 15 residues. The CDR3 here is CSARELRTGNYGYTF. The CDR3, as DNA: TGCAGCGCCCGGGAGCTAAGGACGGGTAACTATGGCTACACCTTC.

This chain uses TRBV11-3 with TRBJ2-2; D unclear. This CDR3 has 14 residues. From germline, CDR1 is SGHNT and CDR2 YENEEA. V was trimmed by 0 bases and J by 7 bases, leaving 9 bases between them. The CDR3 DNA reads TGTGCCAGCAGCTTAGAAGGGCTTAACGGGGAGCTGTTTTTT. Amino acids: CASSLEGLNGELFF.

CDR3 nucleotides: TGTGCCTGGAGTAAACAAGAGACCCAGTACTTC. It yields the protein CAWSKQETQYF. The chain is built from TRBV30 and TRBJ2-5, with D uncertain. In germline, CDR1 is GTSNPN, CDR2 SVGIG (reference sequence). CDR3 length: 11 residues. Trimming took off 2 bases at V and 2 bases at J, with 3 bases between the two ends.

This chain uses TRBV28 with TRBJ2-7, with 9 bases aligning to TRBD2. CDR1 MDHEN and CDR2 SYDVKM come from the germline V gene. After removal of 1 base from V and 8 bases from J, the junction contained 0 bases not matched to a gene. The CDR3 contains 12 residues. The CDR3 DNA reads as TGTGCCAGCAGTTTATCTAGCGGGAAGCAGTACTTC. Protein product: CASSLSSGKQYF.

The genes are TRBV9 and TRBJ2-3; 8 bases line up with TRBD2. Germline V gene data show CDR1 as SGDLS and CDR2 as YYNGEE. Unmatched junction bases numbered 5, after V lost 0 bases and J lost 5 bases. The CDR3 runs 15 residues. CDR3 DNA: TGTGCCAGCAGCGTAGCAGCGGGGGAGCTAGATACGCAGTATTTT. The encoded protein is CASSVAAGELDTQYF. The full variable domain, rest sourced from reference TRBV9 and TRBJ2-3, is DSGVTQTPKHLITATGQRVTLRCSPRSGDLSVYWYQQSLDQGLQFLIQYYNGEERAKGNILERFSAQQFPDLHSELNLSSLELGDSALYFCASSVAAGELDTQYFGPGTRLTVL.

The chain has TRBV10-3 and TRBJ2-7, with 7 bases fitting TRBD1. V dropped 10 bases and J dropped 3; count of bases not matched to a gene: 3. Germline V CDR1 and CDR2: ENHRY, SYGVKD. The CDR3 is 11 residues long. This CDR3 reads CATRTGYEQYF. CDR3 DNA sequence: TGTGCCACCAGGACAGGCTACGAGCAGTACTTC.

This chain joins TRBV4-1 and TRBJ2-1; TRBD2 aligns across 8 bases. This CDR3 is 17 amino acids long. Germline-derived CDR1 and CDR2 are MGHRA and YSYEKL. The V segment lost 5 bases and the J segment 8 bases; nucleotides outside the gene matches: 17. CDR3 amino acids: CASSDRGGAGVPDEQFF. The CDR3 DNA follows: TGCGCCAGCAGCGATCGCGGCGGAGCGGGAGTTCCGGATGAGCAGTTCTTC.

This clone came up a few times. The chain carries TRBV30 and TRBJ2-5; no reliable D call. The germline V gene has CDR1 GTSNPN and CDR2 SVGIG (reference sequence). With 2 bases removed from V and 9 bases from J, the gap between germline ends came to 10 bases. This CDR3 has 11 residues. In DNA form, the CDR3 reads TGTGCCTGGAGTAGTAGTAAGGCCCAGTACTTC. The encoded protein is CAWSSSKAQYF. Drawing the rest from reference TRBV30 and TRBJ2-5, the complete variable domain is SQTIHQWPATLVQPVGSPLSLECTVEGTSNPNLYWYRQAAGRGLQLLFYSVGIGQISSEVPQNLSASRPQDRQFILSSKKLLLSDSGFYLCAWSSSKAQYFGPGTRLLVL.

A few counts support this clone. CDR3 in DNA: TGCCCGCCGGTGGACACGCAGTATTTT. This sequence encodes CPPVDTQYF. V and J are TRBV29-1 and TRBJ2-3; D gene unclear. CDR1 is SQVTM and CDR2 is ANQGSEA in the germline V gene. The CDR3 spans 9 residues.

The rearrangement joins TRBV14 to TRBJ2-2; D call uncertain. Germline assignment: CDR1 SGHDN and CDR2 FVKESK. The V gene lost 1 base and the J gene lost 5 bases, with 8 bases spanning the gap. This CDR3 comprises 14 residues. CDR3 sequence reads: CASSQVGQTGELFF. As DNA, the CDR3 is TGTGCCAGCAGCCAAGTCGGTCAAACCGGGGAGCTGTTTTTT.

V and J are TRBV30 and TRBJ1-6; no reliable D call. The CDR3 length is 15 residues. The germline V gene encodes CDR1 GTSNPN and CDR2 SVGIG (reference sequence). V was trimmed by 4 bases and J by 2 bases, leaving 12 bases between them. CDR3 nucleotides: TGTGCCTGGACGGTGGGTTTACCCTATAATTCACCCCTCCACTTT. This gives the protein CAWTVGLPYNSPLHF.

This chain uses TRBV29-1 with TRBJ2-1; 13 bases match TRBD2. The germline gives CDR1 SQVTM, CDR2 ANQGSEA. V was clipped by 8 bases and J by 6 bases; unmatched bases: 4. CDR3 length: 13 residues. CDR3 in DNA: TGCAGCTCCACTAGCGGGGGGGGCAATGAGCAGTTCTTC. Protein sequence: CSSTSGGGNEQFF.

The gene calls are TRBV4-3 and TRBJ2-3, with TRBD2 matching over 8 bases. The CDR3 is 13 residues long. V shed 2 bases and J 8 bases; nucleotides not matched to a gene: 3. Germline V gene lookup returns CDR1 LGHNA and CDR2 YSLEER. The CDR3 region is CASSQQGLATQYF. In nucleotides, the CDR3 is TGCGCCAGCAGCCAACAAGGACTAGCTACGCAGTATTTT.

The chain carries TRBV11-2 and TRBJ1-4; 7 bases map to TRBD1. CDR3 length: 18 residues. Germline trimming cut 7 bases from V and 0 bases from J; bases unmatched to any gene: 14. The germline gives CDR1 SGHAT, CDR2 FQNNGV. CDR3 coding DNA: TGTGCCAGCATGGTCGGGGACAGCATTCTTGCAACTAATGAAAAACTGTTTTTT. Its translation is CASMVGDSILATNEKLFF.

J is TRBJ1-2 and V is TRBV29-1; no reliable D call. V lost 7 bases to trimming and J lost 8 bases, with 14 bases between them. Germline CDR1 SQVTM, CDR2 ANQGSEA. The CDR3 spans 11 residues. CDR3 sequence reads: CSGVPREGYTF. The CDR3 coding sequence is TGCAGCGGTGTCCCCCGGGAAGGCTACACCTTC.

This clone has a handful of counts. V is TRBV30 and J is TRBJ2-1; D unresolved. V dropped 2 bases and J dropped 5 bases, with 10 bases sitting between them. The CDR3 is 13 residues long. The V gene's germline CDR1 is GTSNPN and CDR2 SVGIG (reference sequence). The DNA of the CDR3 is TGTGCCTGGAGTTCTTCCTGGAACAATGAGCAGTTCTTC. Translation gives CAWSSSWNNEQFF. The full variable domain, rest sourced from reference TRBV30 and TRBJ2-1, is SQTIHQWPATLVQPVGSPLSLECTVEGTSNPNLYWYRQAAGRGLQLLFYSVGIGQISSEVPQNLSASRPQDRQFILSSKKLLLSDSGFYLCAWSSSWNNEQFFGPGTRLTVL.

This clone was picked up a small number of times. This rearrangement joins TRBV30 to TRBJ2-2, with TRBD1 matching 10 bases. The J segment lost 5 bases and the V segment lost 7 bases, leaving 7 bases of the junction unmatched. This CDR3 region has 14 residues. Germline V lookup: CDR1 GTSNPN, CDR2 SVGIG (reference sequence). The CDR3 DNA follows: TGTGCCTTCCGACAGGGGGCTAGGACCGGGGAGCTGTTTTTT. The encoded protein is CAFRQGARTGELFF.

The chain links TRBV25-1 to TRBJ2-1; 8 positions agree with TRBD2. Germline CDR1 MGHDK, CDR2 SYGVNS. The CDR3 extends over 15 amino acids. Trimming removed 5 bases from V and 6 bases from J; junction bases left unmatched: 9. CDR3 nucleotide sequence: TGTGCCAGCAGTAAAGCGGGAGTCTTTGGCAATGAGCAGTTCTTC. Translated: CASSKAGVFGNEQFF.